Listed below are T cell receptor beta chains from one sample, sequenced in a study of cytomegalovirus exposure and HLA in healthy donors. Measured with immunoSEQ multiplex PCR; TCRdb has only the in-frame clones, and not every one. This table has about 200,000 clones, more than 60% appearing once. The sequenced sample consisted of PBMCs. The receptor set was obtained from a man in his fifties or sixties in good health and CMV-seronegative. Each CDR3 is given with its conserved first and last residue. A D gene is named only where the DNA matches it firmly. Not all rows give a size; the values are once, few, many and, for expanded clones, a class.

J gene	D gene	clone size	V gene	CDR3 length	CDR3 protein	CDR3 DNA
TRBJ2-2	TRBD2	few	TRBV10-3	18	CAISESMASGRNTGELFF	TGTGCCATCAGTGAGTCGATGGCTAGCGGGAGGAACACCGGGGAGCTGTTTTTT
TRBJ1-2	-	-	TRBV10-3	12	CAISGTDYGYTF	TGTGCCATCAGTGGAACAGATTATGGCTACACCTTC
TRBJ2-7	TRBD2	-	TRBV28	14	CASSPGLAGYEQYF	TGTGCCAGCAGTCCGGGACTAGCAGGCTACGAGCAGTACTTC
TRBJ1-5	-	-	TRBV19	14	CASSITRDNQPQHF	TGTGCCAGTAGTATCACCCGAGATAATCAGCCCCAGCATTTT
TRBJ1-1	TRBD1	-	TRBV30	13	CACDRGRDTEAFF	TGTGCCTGTGACAGGGGCCGGGACACTGAAGCTTTCTTT
TRBJ2-2	-	-	TRBV29-1	15	CSVEILGGGDGELFF	TGCAGCGTTGAAATTTTGGGAGGGGGAGACGGGGAGCTGTTTTTT
TRBJ2-7	-	-	TRBV28	15	CASSSRTAFSYEQYF	TGTGCCAGCAGTTCGCGGACAGCGTTCTCCTACGAGCAGTACTTC
TRBJ2-3	-	few	TRBV29-1	13	CSVDGGAQNTQYF	TGCAGCGTTGATGGCGGGGCCCAGAATACGCAGTATTTT
TRBJ1-2	-	once	TRBV4-1	12	CASSQAQGGYTF	TGCGCCAGCAGCCAAGCCCAGGGAGGCTACACCTTC
TRBJ1-1	-	-	TRBV11-3	13	CASSLLGGGEAFF	TGTGCCAGCAGCTTACTAGGTGGCGGTGAAGCTTTCTTT
TRBJ2-7	TRBD1	few	TRBV4-2	16	CASSPYSGTGTYEQYF	TGTGCCAGCAGCCCGTACTCCGGGACAGGGACCTACGAGCAGTACTTC
TRBJ2-1	TRBD2	-	TRBV19	15	CASSLSGSSYNEQFF	TGTGCCAGTAGTCTAAGCGGGAGCTCCTACAATGAGCAGTTCTTC
TRBJ2-7	-	once	TRBV2	14	CASSSNLFSYEQYF	TGTGCCAGCAGTTCGAATCTATTTTCCTACGAGCAGTACTTC
TRBJ2-3	-	few	TRBV30	11	CAWSVLDTQYF	TGTGCCTGGAGTGTACTAGATACGCAGTATTTT
TRBJ2-1	TRBD2	few	TRBV28	14	CASSLSGGFAEQFF	TGTGCCAGCAGTTTATCGGGGGGATTTGCTGAGCAGTTCTTC
TRBJ1-1	-	once	TRBV18	14	CASSPRRMNTEAFF	TGTGCCAGCTCACCAAGGAGAATGAACACTGAAGCTTTCTTT
TRBJ1-3	TRBD1	-	TRBV28	14	CASNTGQGVNTIYF	TGTGCCAGCAATACGGGACAGGGGGTAAACACCATATATTTT